This TCR beta chain was observed in a study of a mutant IDH1 vaccine in newly diagnosed glioma. In the study overall: Onset of vaccination occurred 4-6 weeks following radiotherapy alone, or with temozolomide cycles. Beforehand, treatment had been radiotherapy, temozolomide, or both; the majority received both. Averaging approximately 40 years of age, treated patients were around 60% male and approximately 38% female.

Documented time point: week 35, safety follow-up. Vaccination comprised doses that each held 300 ug of mutant IDH1 20-mer peptide, plus topical imiquimod. Generated by immunoSEQ multiplex PCR, the TCRdb table keeps only in-frame clones and is missing some. The sample comprises roughly 60,000 clones, 80% to 90% of which are singletons, and under 7% rests with the top ten. In regard to this clone: Its antigen is undetermined.

The V and J ends lost 1 base and 6 bases respectively, with 15 bases between them. Germline V gene data show CDR1 as SGHTA and CDR2 as FQGNSA. The CDR3 has 15 amino acids. The V gene is TRBV7-2, the J gene TRBJ1-2; a possible D gene is TRBD1 (6 bases). Here the sequenced sample was PBMCs, taken from a glioma patient whose treatment included an IDH1 peptide vaccine. The TCR comes from a man in his forties with glioma. For the CDR3, the DNA is TGTGCCAGCAGCTTAGATAGCAGGGGAGGGAATGGCTACACCTTC. Translating it yields CASSLDSRGGNGYTF. Supplemented by reference TRBV7-2 and TRBJ1-2, the full variable domain reads GAGVSQSPSNKVTEKGKDVELRCDPISGHTALYWYRQSLGQGLEFLIYFQGNSAPDKSGLPSDRFSAERTGGSVSTLTIQRTQQEDSAVYLCASSLDSRGGNGYTFGSGTRLTVV.